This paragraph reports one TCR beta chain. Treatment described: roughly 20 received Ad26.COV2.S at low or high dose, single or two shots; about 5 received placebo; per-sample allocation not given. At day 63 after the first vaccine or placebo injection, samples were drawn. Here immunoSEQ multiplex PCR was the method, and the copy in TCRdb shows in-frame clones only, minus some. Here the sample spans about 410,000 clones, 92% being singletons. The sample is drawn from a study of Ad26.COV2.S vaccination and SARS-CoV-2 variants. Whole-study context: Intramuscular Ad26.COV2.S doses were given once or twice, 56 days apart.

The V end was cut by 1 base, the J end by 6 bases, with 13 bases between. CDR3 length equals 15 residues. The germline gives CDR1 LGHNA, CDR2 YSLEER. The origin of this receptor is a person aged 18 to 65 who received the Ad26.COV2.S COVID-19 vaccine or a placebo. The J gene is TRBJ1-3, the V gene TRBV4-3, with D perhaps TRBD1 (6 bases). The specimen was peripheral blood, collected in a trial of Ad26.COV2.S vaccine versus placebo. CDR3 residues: CASSQGYRAENTIYF. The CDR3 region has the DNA TGCGCCAGCAGCCAAGGGTACAGGGCAGAAAACACCATATATTTT.